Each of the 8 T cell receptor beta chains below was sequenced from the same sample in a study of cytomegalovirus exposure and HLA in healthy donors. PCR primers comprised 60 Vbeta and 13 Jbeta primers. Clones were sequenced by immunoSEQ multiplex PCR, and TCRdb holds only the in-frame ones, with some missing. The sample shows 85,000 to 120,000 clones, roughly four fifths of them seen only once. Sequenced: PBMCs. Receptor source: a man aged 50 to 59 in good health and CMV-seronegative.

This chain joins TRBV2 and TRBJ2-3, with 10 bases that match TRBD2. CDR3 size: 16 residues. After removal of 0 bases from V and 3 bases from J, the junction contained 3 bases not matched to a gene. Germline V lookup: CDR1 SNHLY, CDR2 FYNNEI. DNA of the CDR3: TGTGCCAGCAGTGAAGCTCGAGCGGGGGGGACAGATACGCAGTATTTT. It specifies CASSEARAGGTDTQYF.

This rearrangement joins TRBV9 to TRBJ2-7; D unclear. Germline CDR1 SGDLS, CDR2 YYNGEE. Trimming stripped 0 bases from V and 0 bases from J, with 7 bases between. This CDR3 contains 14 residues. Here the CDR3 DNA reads TGTGCCAGCAGCGTAGATCCGCGCTCCTACGAGCAGTACTTC. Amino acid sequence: CASSVDPRSYEQYF.

The CDR3 is CASGLAGTVNTGELFF. For the CDR3, the DNA is TGTGCTAGTGGTTTGGCTGGGACAGTGAACACCGGGGAGCTGTTTTTT. The genes are TRBV12-5 and TRBJ2-2; 7 bases are a match to TRBD1. Trimming at V came to 1 base and at J to 1 base, leaving 3 bases not matched to a gene. Germline assignment: CDR1 LGHNT and CDR2 FRNRAP. This CDR3 comprises 16 residues.

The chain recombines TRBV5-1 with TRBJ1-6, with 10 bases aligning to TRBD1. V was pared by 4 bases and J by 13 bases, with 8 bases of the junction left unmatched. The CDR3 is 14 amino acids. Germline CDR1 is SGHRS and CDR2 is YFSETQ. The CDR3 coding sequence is TGCGCCAGCAGCCTTCCGGGACAGGGGTCCCCCCTCCACTTT. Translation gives CASSLPGQGSPLHF.

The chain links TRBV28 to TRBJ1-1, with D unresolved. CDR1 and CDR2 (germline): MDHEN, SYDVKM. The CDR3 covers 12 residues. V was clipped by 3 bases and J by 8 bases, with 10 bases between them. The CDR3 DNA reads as TGTGCCAGCAGTTTCCCGACACGCGAAGCTTTCTTT. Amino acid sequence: CASSFPTREAFF. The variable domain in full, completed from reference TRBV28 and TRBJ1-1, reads DVKVTQSSRYLVKRTGEKVFLECVQDMDHENMFWYRQDPGLGLRLIYFSYDVKMKEKGDIPEGYSVSREKKERFSLILESASTNQTSMYLCASSFPTREAFFGQGTRLTVV.

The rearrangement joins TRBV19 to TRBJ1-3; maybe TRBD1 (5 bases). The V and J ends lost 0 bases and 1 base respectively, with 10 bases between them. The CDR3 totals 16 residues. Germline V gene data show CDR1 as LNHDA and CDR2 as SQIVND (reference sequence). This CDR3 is CASSIDPAGSGNTIYF. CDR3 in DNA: TGTGCCAGTAGTATAGATCCGGCAGGGTCTGGAAACACCATATATTTT.

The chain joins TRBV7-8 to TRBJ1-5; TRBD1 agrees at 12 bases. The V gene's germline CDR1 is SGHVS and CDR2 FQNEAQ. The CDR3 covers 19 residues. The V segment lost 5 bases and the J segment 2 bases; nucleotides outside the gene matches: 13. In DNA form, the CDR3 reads TGTGCCAGCAGCCCCGTCCCGGGACAGGGGGCGAGGGGCAATCAGCCCCAGCATTTT. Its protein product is CASSPVPGQGARGNQPQHF. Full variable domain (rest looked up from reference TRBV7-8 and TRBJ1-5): GAGVSQSPRYKVAKRGQDVALRCDPISGHVSLFWYQQALGQGPEFLTYFQNEAQLDKSGLPSDRFFAERPEGSVSTLKIQRTQQEDSAVYLCASSPVPGQGARGNQPQHFGDGTRLSIL.

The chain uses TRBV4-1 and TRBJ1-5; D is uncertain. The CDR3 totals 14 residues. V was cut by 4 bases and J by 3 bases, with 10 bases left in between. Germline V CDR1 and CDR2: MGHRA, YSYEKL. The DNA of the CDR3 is TGCGCCAGCAGCCCGGCGGCGATCAATCAGCCCCAGCATTTT. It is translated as CASSPAAINQPQHF.